This entry features one T cell receptor (beta chain) sequence. The data were obtained in a study of blood T cell repertoires in COVID-19. Overall study: The United States, Italy and Spain supplied acute and convalescent COVID-19 samples.

Methods used by the authors: Reference gene primer amplification yielded estimated nucleated cell counts. Clones were read by immunoSEQ multiplex PCR, and TCRdb kept only the in-frame ones, dropping some. From that table come the V and J calls and clone size; the DNA was used to work out D and trimming. The sample contains 130,000 to 150,000 clones, roughly 89% of which appear only once. The CDR3 is made up of 15 amino acids. Germline CDR1 reads SGHVS; CDR2 reads FNYEAQ. V was pared by 2 bases and J by 0 bases, with 11 bases between. The J gene is TRBJ2-7, the V gene TRBV7-6; D is possibly TRBD2 (5 bases). Sequenced material: peripheral blood. This TCR derives from a woman between 50 and 59 years old with acute or convalescent COVID-19. CDR3: CASSLYGAASYEQYF. The CDR3 DNA reads as TGTGCCAGCAGCTTATACGGAGCGGCCTCCTACGAGCAGTACTTC.